This is a list of T cell receptor beta chains from one sample in a study of blood T cell repertoires in COVID-19. Assay: immunoSEQ multiplex PCR; the TCRdb copy retains only in-frame clones and omits some. The sample has around 260,000 clones; approximately 87% are singletons. Sequencing input: peripheral blood. The receptors come from a woman between 40 and 55 years old who had recovered from COVID-19. Both conserved end residues are trimmed from each CDR3. Each record gives: V gene, J gene, clone size, CDR3 length, CDR3 protein. Clone size appears in some rows only: once, few, many, or a class for an expanded clone.

v_gene: TRBV29-1
j_gene: TRBJ1-2
abundance: .
len: 11
CDR3aa: SAAAGVGYGYT

v_gene: TRBV5-1
j_gene: TRBJ2-2
abundance: .
len: 15
CDR3aa: ASSLDASGADTGELF

v_gene: TRBV4-3
j_gene: TRBJ1-1
abundance: .
len: 14
CDR3aa: ASSRSPGHKNTEAF

v_gene: TRBV25-1
j_gene: TRBJ2-3
abundance: .
len: 12
CDR3aa: ASSPDWNTDTQY

v_gene: TRBV7-6
j_gene: TRBJ2-7
abundance: .
len: 12
CDR3aa: ASSLAGGDYEQY

v_gene: TRBV5-6
j_gene: TRBJ2-7
abundance: .
len: 14
CDR3aa: ASSLGSIGGFYEQY

v_gene: TRBV15
j_gene: TRBJ2-3
abundance: once
len: 18
CDR3aa: ATSRDPRGAGGSSTDTQY

v_gene: TRBV5-1
j_gene: TRBJ2-7
abundance: .
len: 12
CDR3aa: ASTMGQVSYEQY

v_gene: TRBV30
j_gene: TRBJ2-7
abundance: .
len: 14
CDR3aa: AWRKRGRGSSYEQY

v_gene: TRBV19
j_gene: TRBJ1-2
abundance: once
len: 12
CDR3aa: ASEEPQGFYGYT

v_gene: TRBV7-2
j_gene: TRBJ2-3
abundance: .
len: 13
CDR3aa: ASTLGGVATDTQY

v_gene: TRBV5-4
j_gene: TRBJ2-5
abundance: .
len: 13
CDR3aa: ASSFGGPGVGAQY

v_gene: TRBV5-1
j_gene: TRBJ2-7
abundance: once
len: 13
CDR3aa: ASSPGQVPTYEQY

v_gene: TRBV7-2
j_gene: TRBJ1-3
abundance: .
len: 13
CDR3aa: ASSPGGEDGNTIY

v_gene: TRBV3-1/TRBV3-2
j_gene: TRBJ1-3
abundance: .
len: 13
CDR3aa: ASSRTGLSGNTIY

v_gene: TRBV5-1
j_gene: TRBJ2-7
abundance: .
len: 14
CDR3aa: ASSLPTGGLSYEQY